Each of the 3 T cell receptor beta chains below was sequenced from the same sample in a study of post-analysis software for immune sequencing data. Study-wide results and limits: Patients showed TRBV5-6, TRBV5-1 and TRBV20-1 among about five TRBV segments more frequent than in controls.

These receptors' antigens are unknown. Presence of unique molecular identifiers characterized the TCR beta cDNA libraries. Each CDR3 protein gets one entry after TCRdb re-called the PCR reads with MiXCR. This table holds roughly 800,000 distinct CDR3 sequences, 25% to 30% found once. The sample consisted of blood. These receptors all stem from a girl between 5 and 17 years old with multiple sclerosis.

The genes are TRBV20-1 and TRBJ2-3; D is unclear. V lost 4 bases and J lost 5, with 7 bases in between. CDR3 size: 11 residues. In germline, CDR1 is DFQATT, CDR2 SNEGSKA (reference sequence). CDR3 sequence: CSATLGDTQYF. CDR3 coding DNA: TGCAGTGCTACTCTAGGAGATACGCAGTATTTT.

This clonotype was detected only a few times. The rearrangement uses TRBV28 and TRBJ1-2; perhaps TRBD1 as D (5 bases). Between the trimmed V and J ends, which lost 2 bases and 1 base, there was a span of 8 bases. The CDR3 contains 14 residues. Germline assignment: CDR1 MDHEN and CDR2 SYDVKM. The CDR3 DNA is TGTGCCAGCAGTTTAGGGGGAAATAACTATGGCTACACCTTC. Translated: CASSLGGNNYGYTF.

In regard to this clonotype: One junction end does not reproduce the germline sequence, and a read error may be involved. The V gene is TRBV11-2, the J gene TRBJ1-2; the match to TRBD1 covers 12 bases. The CDR3 runs to 21 residues. CDR1 is SGHAT and CDR2 is FQNNGV in the germline V gene. CDR3: CASSLDGIPGQGASLGHGYTF. The DNA of the CDR3 is TGTGCCAGCAGCCTAGACGGAATCCCGGGACAGGGGGCAAGTTTAGGCCATGGCTACACCTTC.